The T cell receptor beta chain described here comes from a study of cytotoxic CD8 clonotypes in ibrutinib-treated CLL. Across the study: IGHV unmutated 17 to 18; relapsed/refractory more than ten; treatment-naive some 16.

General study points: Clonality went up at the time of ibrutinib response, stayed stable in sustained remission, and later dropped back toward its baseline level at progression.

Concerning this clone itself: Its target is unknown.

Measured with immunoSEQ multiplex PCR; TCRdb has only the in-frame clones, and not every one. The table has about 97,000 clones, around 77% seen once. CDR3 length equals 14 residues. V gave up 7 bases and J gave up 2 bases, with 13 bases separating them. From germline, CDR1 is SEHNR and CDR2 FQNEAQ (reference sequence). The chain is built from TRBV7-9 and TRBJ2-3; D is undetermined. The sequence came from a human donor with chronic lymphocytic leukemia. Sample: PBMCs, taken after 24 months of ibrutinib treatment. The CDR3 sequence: CASTQAVDTDTQYF. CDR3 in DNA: TGTGCCAGCACCCAGGCAGTAGACACAGATACGCAGTATTTT.